This T cell receptor (beta chain) was recovered during a study of blood T cell repertoires in COVID-19. Study background: Samples taken during acute and convalescent COVID-19 were collected in the United States, Italy and Spain. Sample material is recorded as cDNA or gDNA derived from T cells, B-cell-depleted T cells, or PBMCs.

Per the study methods: Estimated nucleated cell counts came from reference gene primer amplification. Some clones are missing from TCRdb's copy, which holds only in-frame ones; the method was immunoSEQ multiplex PCR. The V and J calls and clone size were taken over from that table, and D and trimming were inferred from the DNA. The sample carries tens of thousands of clones, 85% to 90% recorded once. V was pared by 3 bases and J by 5 bases, with 14 bases between. From germline, CDR1 is MNHNS and CDR2 SASEGT. There are 16 residues in the CDR3. Sequenced input: peripheral blood. The clonotype was recovered from a woman in her sixties with acute or convalescent COVID-19. The chain carries TRBV6-1 and TRBJ1-6; D might be TRBD1 (6 bases). CDR3 sequence: CASSDLQGRDNSPLHF. DNA of the CDR3: TGTGCCAGCAGTGATCTTCAGGGGAGGGATAATTCACCCCTCCACTTT.